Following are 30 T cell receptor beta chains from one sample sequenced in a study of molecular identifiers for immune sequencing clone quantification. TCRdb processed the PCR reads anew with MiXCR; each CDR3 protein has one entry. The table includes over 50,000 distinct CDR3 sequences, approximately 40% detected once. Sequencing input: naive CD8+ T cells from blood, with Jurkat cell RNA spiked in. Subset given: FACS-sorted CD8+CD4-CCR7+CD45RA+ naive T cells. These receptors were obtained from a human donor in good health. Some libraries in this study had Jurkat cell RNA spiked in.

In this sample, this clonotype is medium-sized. CDR3 region: CSVVADTQYF. DNA for the CDR3: TGCAGCGTTGTGGCAGATACGCAGTATTTT. The chain joins TRBV29-1 to TRBJ2-3, with D unclear. Germline lookup yields CDR1 SQVTM and CDR2 ANQGSEA. V was shortened by 4 bases and J by 4 bases, with 3 bases between the two germline ends. CDR3 length equals 10 residues.

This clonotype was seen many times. The CDR3 nucleotides read TGCGCCAGCAGCCAAGATCTGTCCGGGACACTGCCCCTTGAGCAGTACTTC. As protein: CASSQDLSGTLPLEQYF. This chain links TRBV4-3 with TRBJ2-7; a possible D gene is TRBD1 (6 bases). Trimming took off 0 bases at V and 7 bases at J, with 22 bases between the two ends. This CDR3 contains 17 residues. Germline V gene data show CDR1 as LGHNA and CDR2 as YSLEER.

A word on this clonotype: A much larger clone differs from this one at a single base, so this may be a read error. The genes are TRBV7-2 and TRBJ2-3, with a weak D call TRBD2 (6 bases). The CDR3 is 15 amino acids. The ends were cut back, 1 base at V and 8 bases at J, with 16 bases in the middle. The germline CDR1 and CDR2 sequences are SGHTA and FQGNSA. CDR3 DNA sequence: TGTGCCAGCAGCTTAGGGCCGCGGGGATCAGGTACGCAGTATTTT. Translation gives CASSLGPRGSGTQYF.

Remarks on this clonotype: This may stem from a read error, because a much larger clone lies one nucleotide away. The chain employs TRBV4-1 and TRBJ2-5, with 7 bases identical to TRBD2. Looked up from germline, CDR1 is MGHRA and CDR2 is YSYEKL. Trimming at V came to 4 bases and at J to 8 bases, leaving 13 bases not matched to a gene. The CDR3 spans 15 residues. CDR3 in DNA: TGCGCCAGCAGCCCCCCAGGGAGGGTCGCAGACACCCAGTACTTC. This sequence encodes CASSPPGRVADTQYF.

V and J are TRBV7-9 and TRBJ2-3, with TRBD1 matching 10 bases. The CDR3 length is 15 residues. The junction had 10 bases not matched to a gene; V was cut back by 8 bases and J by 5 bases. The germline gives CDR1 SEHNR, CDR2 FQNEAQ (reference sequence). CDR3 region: CASCSRTGGLDTQYF. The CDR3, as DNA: TGTGCCAGCTGCTCCCGGACAGGGGGGTTAGATACGCAGTATTTT.

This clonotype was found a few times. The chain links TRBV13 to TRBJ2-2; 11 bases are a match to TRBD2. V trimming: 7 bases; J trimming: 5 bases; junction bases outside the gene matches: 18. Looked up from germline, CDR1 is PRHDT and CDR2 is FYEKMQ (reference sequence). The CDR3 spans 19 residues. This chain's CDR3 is CASNYRGLAELNRTGELFF. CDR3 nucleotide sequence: TGTGCCAGCAACTACAGGGGACTAGCGGAACTGAACCGAACCGGGGAGCTGTTTTTT.

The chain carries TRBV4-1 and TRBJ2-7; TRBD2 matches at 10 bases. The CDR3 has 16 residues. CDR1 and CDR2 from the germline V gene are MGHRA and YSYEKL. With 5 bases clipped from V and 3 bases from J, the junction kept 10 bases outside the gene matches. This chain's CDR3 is CASSISGAGGHYEQYF. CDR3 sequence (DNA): TGCGCCAGCAGCATCTCCGGAGCGGGAGGGCACTACGAGCAGTACTTC.

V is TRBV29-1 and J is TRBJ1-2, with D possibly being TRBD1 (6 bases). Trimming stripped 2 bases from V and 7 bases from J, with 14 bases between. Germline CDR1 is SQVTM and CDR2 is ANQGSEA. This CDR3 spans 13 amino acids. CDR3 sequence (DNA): TGCAGCGTTGAATTCACAGGGAAGTCTGGCTACACCTTC. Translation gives CSVEFTGKSGYTF.

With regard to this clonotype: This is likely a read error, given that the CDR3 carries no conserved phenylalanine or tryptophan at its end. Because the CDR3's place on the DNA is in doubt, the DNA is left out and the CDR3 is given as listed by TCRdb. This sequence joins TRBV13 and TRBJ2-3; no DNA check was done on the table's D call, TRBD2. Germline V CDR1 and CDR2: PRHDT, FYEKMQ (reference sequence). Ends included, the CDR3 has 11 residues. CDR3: CASSLLGETYL.

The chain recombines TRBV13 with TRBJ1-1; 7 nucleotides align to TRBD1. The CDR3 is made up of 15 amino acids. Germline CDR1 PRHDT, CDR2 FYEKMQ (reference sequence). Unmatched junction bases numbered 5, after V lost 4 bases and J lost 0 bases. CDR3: CASSSTGLMNTEAFF. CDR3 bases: TGTGCCAGCAGCTCGACAGGGCTCATGAACACTGAAGCTTTCTTT. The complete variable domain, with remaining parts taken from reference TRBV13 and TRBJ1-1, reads AAGVIQSPRHLIKEKRETATLKCYPIPRHDTVYWYQQGPGQDPQFLISFYEKMQSDKGSIPDRFSAQQFSDYHSELNMSSLELGDSALYFCASSSTGLMNTEAFFGQGTRLTVV.

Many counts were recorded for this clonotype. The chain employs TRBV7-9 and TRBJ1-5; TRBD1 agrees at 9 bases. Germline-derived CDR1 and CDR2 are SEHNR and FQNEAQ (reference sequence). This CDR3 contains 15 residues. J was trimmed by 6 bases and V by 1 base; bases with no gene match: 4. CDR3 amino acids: CASSLGTGVFQPQHF. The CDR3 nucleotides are TGTGCCAGCAGCTTAGGGACAGGGGTCTTTCAGCCCCAGCATTTT.

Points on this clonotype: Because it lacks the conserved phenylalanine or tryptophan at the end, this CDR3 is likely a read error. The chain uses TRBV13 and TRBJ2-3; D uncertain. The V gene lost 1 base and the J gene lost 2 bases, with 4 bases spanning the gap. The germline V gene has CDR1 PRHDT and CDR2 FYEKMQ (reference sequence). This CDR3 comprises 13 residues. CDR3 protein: CASSLDNTDTQYL. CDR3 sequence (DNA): TGTGCCAGCAGCTTAGATAACACAGATACGCAGTATCTT.

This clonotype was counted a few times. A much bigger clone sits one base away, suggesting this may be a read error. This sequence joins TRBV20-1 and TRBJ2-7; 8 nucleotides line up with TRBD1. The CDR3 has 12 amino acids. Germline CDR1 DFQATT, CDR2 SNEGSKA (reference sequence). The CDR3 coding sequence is TGCAGTGCTAGAGACAGGGGGCACGAGCGGTACTTC. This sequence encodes CSARDRGHERYF.

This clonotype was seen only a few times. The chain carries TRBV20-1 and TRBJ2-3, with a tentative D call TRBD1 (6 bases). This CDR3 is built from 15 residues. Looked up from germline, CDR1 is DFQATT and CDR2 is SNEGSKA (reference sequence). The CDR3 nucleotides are TGCAGCAGCTGGTCAGGGGAACGTGGCACAGATACGCAGTATTTT. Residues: CSSWSGERGTDTQYF.

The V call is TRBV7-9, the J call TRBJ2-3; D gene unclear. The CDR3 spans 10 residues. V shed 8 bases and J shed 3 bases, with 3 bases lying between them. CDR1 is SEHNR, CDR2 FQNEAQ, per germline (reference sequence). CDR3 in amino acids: CASVTDTQYF. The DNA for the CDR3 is TGTGCCAGCGTGACAGATACGCAGTATTTT.

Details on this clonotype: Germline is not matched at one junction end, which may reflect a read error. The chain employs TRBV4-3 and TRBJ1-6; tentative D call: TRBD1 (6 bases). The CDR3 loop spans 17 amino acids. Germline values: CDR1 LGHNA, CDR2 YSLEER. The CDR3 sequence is CACSQNLQGFEGSPLHF. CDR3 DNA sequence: TGCGCCTGCAGCCAAAATCTTCAGGGGTTTGAGGGGTCACCCCTCCACTTT.

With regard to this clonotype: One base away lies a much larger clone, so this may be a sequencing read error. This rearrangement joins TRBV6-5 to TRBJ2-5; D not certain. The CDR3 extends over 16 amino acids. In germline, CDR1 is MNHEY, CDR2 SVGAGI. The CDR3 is CASRSTQQLKQETLYF. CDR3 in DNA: TGTGCCAGCAGGTCGACACAGCAACTTAAACAAGAGACCCTGTACTTC.

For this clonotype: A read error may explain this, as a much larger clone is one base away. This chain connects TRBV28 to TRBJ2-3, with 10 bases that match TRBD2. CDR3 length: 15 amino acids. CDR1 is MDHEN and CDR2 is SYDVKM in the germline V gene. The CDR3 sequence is CASSWTSGMTDTLYF. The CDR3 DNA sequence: TGTGCCAGCAGTTGGACTAGCGGCATGACAGATACGCTGTATTTT.

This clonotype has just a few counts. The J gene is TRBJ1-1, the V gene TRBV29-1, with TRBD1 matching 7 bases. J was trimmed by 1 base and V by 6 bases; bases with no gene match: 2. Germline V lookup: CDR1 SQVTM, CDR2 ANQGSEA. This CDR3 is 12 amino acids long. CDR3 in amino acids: CSVRTGNTEAFF. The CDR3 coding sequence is TGCAGCGTGAGGACAGGGAACACTGAAGCTTTCTTT.

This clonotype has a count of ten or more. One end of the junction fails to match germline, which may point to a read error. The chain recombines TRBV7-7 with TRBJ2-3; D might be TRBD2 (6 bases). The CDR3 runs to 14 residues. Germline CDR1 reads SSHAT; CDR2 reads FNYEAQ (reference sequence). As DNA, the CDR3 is TGTGCTAGCAGCTTAACCCTAGCGTCCGATACGCAGTATTTT. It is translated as CASSLTLASDTQYF.

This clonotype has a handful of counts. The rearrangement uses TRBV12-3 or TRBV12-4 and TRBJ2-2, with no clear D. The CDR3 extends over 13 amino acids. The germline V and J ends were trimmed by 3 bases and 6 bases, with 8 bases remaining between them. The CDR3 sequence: CASSLGSSGELFF. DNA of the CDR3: TGTGCCAGCAGTTTGGGTTCTTCCGGGGAGCTGTTTTTT.

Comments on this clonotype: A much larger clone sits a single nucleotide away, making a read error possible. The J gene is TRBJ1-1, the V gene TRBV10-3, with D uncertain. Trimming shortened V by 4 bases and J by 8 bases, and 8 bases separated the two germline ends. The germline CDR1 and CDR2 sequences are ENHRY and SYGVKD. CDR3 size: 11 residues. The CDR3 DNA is TGTGCCATCAGTGGGTCGGGAGAAGCTTTCTTT. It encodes CAISGSGEAFF.

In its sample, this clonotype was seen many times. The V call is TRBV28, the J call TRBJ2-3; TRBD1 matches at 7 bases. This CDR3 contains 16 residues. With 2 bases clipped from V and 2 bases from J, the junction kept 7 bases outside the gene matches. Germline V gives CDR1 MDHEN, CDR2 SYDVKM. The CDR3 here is CASSLGTETHTDTQYF. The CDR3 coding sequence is TGTGCCAGCAGTTTAGGGACAGAGACCCACACAGATACGCAGTATTTT.

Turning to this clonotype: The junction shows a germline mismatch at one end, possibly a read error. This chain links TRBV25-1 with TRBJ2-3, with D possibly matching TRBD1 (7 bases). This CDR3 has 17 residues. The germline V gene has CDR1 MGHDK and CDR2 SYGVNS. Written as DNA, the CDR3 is TGTGCCAGCAGAGAATCCAGGGGGGTCGAGGGCACAGATACGCAGTATTTT. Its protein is CASRESRGVEGTDTQYF.

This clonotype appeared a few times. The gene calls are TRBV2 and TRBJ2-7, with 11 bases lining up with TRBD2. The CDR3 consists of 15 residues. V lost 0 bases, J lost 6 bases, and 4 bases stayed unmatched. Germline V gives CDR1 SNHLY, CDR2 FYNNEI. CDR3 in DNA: TGTGCCAGCAGTGAAGCGCTAGCGGGAGGATCCGAGCAGTACTTC. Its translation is CASSEALAGGSEQYF.

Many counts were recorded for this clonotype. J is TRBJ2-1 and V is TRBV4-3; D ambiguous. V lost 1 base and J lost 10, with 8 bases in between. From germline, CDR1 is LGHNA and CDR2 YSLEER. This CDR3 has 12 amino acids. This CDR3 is CASSQVRGEQFF. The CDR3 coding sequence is TGCGCCAGCAGCCAAGTACGAGGAGAGCAGTTCTTC.

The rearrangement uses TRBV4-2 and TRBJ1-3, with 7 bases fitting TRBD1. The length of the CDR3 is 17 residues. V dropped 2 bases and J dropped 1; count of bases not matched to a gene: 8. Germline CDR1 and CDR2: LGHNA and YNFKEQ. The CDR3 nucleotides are TGTGCCAGCAGCCAATTCGCAGGGGGGATGTCTGGAAACACCATATATTTT. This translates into CASSQFAGGMSGNTIYF.

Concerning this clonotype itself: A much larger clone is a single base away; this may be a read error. The CDR3 is CRARDGTGDDEQYF. The CDR3 coding sequence is TGCAGGGCTAGAGATGGGACAGGGGACGACGAGCAGTACTTC. V gene TRBV20-1 combines with J gene TRBJ2-7; 10 nucleotides agree with TRBD1. The CDR3 has 14 residues. CDR1 and CDR2 (germline): DFQATT, SNEGSKA (reference sequence).

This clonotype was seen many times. The CDR3 coding sequence is TGCAGCGTTGTCGGACTAGCGGGAGTGCAGTACTTC. Its protein is CSVVGLAGVQYF. This sequence joins TRBV29-1 and TRBJ2-7; 13 bases are a match to TRBD2. The CDR3 totals 12 residues. CDR1 is SQVTM, CDR2 ANQGSEA, per germline. The trim removed 4 bases at V and 9 bases at J, leaving 3 bases unmatched.

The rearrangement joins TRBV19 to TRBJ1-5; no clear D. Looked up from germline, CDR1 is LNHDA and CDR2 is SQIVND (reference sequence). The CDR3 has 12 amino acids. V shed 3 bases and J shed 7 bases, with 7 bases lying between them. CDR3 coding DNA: TGTGCCAGTAGTATTGGAGGACAGCCCCAGCATTTT. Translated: CASSIGGQPQHF. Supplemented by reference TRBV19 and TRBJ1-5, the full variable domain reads DGGITQSPKYLFRKEGQNVTLSCEQNLNHDAMYWYRQDPGQGLRLIYYSQIVNDFQKGDIAEGYSVSREKKESFPLTVTSAQKNPTAFYLCASSIGGQPQHFGDGTRLSIL.